This T cell receptor (beta chain) stems from a study of blood T cell repertoires in COVID-19. In the study overall: Italy, Spain and the United States were the sources of the convalescent and acute COVID-19 samples. PBMCs, B-cell-depleted T cells, or T cells were the source of the cDNA or gDNA that made up the material.

CDR1 is SGHAT and CDR2 is FQNNGV in the germline V gene. The CDR3 spans 17 residues. V shed 3 bases and J 6 bases; nucleotides not matched to a gene: 12. Method: immunoSEQ multiplex PCR; TCRdb's copy keeps in-frame clones and lacks some. This table holds approximately 64,000 clones, more than 75% found once. The rearrangement links TRBV11-2 to TRBJ2-1, with 9 nucleotides matching TRBD1. Sequencing was carried out using PBMCs or T cells enriched from blood (not recorded which). The receptor comes from a woman between 40 and 50 years old who had recovered from COVID-19. The CDR3 sequence is CASSFRQGGFTGNEQFF. CDR3 DNA sequence: TGTGCCAGCAGCTTCCGACAGGGGGGGTTTACGGGCAATGAGCAGTTCTTC. Full variable domain (missing parts from reference TRBV11-2 and TRBJ2-1): EAGVAQSPRYKIIEKRQSVAFWCNPISGHATLYWYQQILGQGPKLLIQFQNNGVVDDSQLPKDRFSAERLKGVDSTLKIQPAKLEDSAVYLCASSFRQGGFTGNEQFFGPGTRLTVL.